What follows is one T cell receptor beta chain and its context. The antigen remains undetermined. The sample originates from a study of OX40 agonist ivuxolimab in advanced cancers. Study in general: Among those enrolled, mean age was 60 years (range about 23 to 80) and approximately 80% were male. Study results and limitations: CD8+ T cells (on average) carried more expanded clones than CD4+ T cells.

J gave up 5 bases and V 5 bases, and 9 bases lay outside the gene matches. The CDR3 loop spans 15 amino acids. Looked up from germline, CDR1 is SGHTA and CDR2 is FQGNSA. Generated by immunoSEQ multiplex PCR, the TCRdb table keeps only in-frame clones and is missing some. The table lists tens of thousands of clones, under 90% of them singletons. The specimen was CD4+ or CD8+ T cells sorted from blood, collected in a trial of the OX40 agonist ivuxolimab. The chain joins TRBV7-2 to TRBJ2-1, with 7 nucleotides matching TRBD1. The origin of this receptor is an adult with an advanced solid tumor such as melanoma, head and neck, liver or kidney cancer. The CDR3 DNA reads TGTGCCAGCAGCCTAAGGGGACAGCGTAACAATGAGCAGTTCTTC. This codes for CASSLRGQRNNEQFF.